These 5 T cell receptor beta chains share one sample of origin, sequenced in a study of blood T cells in healthy people across ages (dated by TCRdb to 2014 to 2015). Library creation used 5' RACE. Instrument used: Illumina HiSeq 2500. A second PCR of roughly 7 to 12 cycles was run with a J-beta primer mix and a sample-barcoded 5' primer. TCRdb reran the public reads through fastp at Q25 and MiXCR, keeping productive beta chains. Entries that share a CDR3 protein sequence are merged under the most common genes and DNA. The sample profile shows about 1.6 million distinct CDR3 sequences; approximately 32% of them were found once. Approximately 11% of the sample rests with the top ten. The sequenced sample consisted of blood. The receptors stem from a woman aged 30 to 39 in good health.

This chain links TRBV7-8 with TRBJ1-2; the D gene is possibly TRBD1 (6 bases). Germline lookup yields CDR1 SGHVS and CDR2 FQNEAQ. The CDR3 spans 14 residues. V gave up 4 bases and J gave up 8 bases, with 17 bases separating them. The CDR3 region is CASSYGQTGSGYTF. The DNA for the CDR3 is TGTGCCAGCAGCTACGGACAGACAGGTAGCGGCTACACCTTC.

This clonotype was counted a few times. The chain links TRBV12-3 or TRBV12-4 to TRBJ1-6; possibly TRBD1 for D (5 bases). The V end lost 5 bases, the J end lost 10 bases, and 9 bases lay between the germline ends. This CDR3 comprises 12 residues. CDR3 protein: CASSKGESPLHF. The CDR3 DNA follows: TGTGCCAGCAGTAAAGGGGAATCACCCCTCCACTTT.

This clonotype turned up a few times. The chain joins TRBV9 to TRBJ2-2; TRBD2 might be the D (7 bases). Germline lookup yields CDR1 SGDLS and CDR2 YYNGEE. The CDR3 has 17 amino acids. Trimming cost V 0 bases and J 0 bases, with 12 bases left between them. The DNA of the CDR3 is TGTGCCAGCAGCGTAGTGGCGGGGGCTCCGAACACCGGGGAGCTGTTTTTT. Its translation is CASSVVAGAPNTGELFF. Full variable domain (outside the CDR3, taken from reference TRBV9 and TRBJ2-2): DSGVTQTPKHLITATGQRVTLRCSPRSGDLSVYWYQQSLDQGLQFLIQYYNGEERAKGNILERFSAQQFPDLHSELNLSSLELGDSALYFCASSVVAGAPNTGELFFGEGSRLTVL.

The CDR3 here is CASSPPGGPNEKLFF. The CDR3 region has the DNA TGTGCCAGCAGCCCCCCGGGGGGGCCTAATGAAAAACTGTTTTTT. The chain links TRBV7-9 to TRBJ1-4; tentative D call: TRBD1 (6 bases). The V end was cut by 5 bases, the J end by 3 bases, with 13 bases between. From germline, CDR1 is SEHNR and CDR2 FQNEAQ (reference sequence). The CDR3 has 15 amino acids.

The chain couples TRBV27 to TRBJ2-1, with 11 bases that match TRBD2. Germline V gene sequence: CDR1 MNHEY, CDR2 SMNVEV (reference sequence). V was pared by 2 bases and J by 6 bases, with 6 bases of the junction left unmatched. CDR3 length: 16 residues. In DNA form, the CDR3 reads TGTGCCAGCAGTTTAATAGCGGGAGGGTTTAGCAATGAGCAGTTCTTC. It yields the protein CASSLIAGGFSNEQFF.